Only one count was recorded for the clone carrying this TCR beta chain. As yet, its antigen is unknown. Each sample came from a Caucasian adult donor living in Nashville, Tennessee. The data originate from a study of shared clonotypes between healthy human individuals. Study-wide context: A donor's plate count was three for CD4 naive and three for CD4 memory; CD8 naive had two and CD8 memory one.

Germline CDR1 and CDR2: SGHRS and YFSETQ. CDR3 size: 15 residues. After removal of 0 bases from V and 6 bases from J, the junction contained 5 bases not matched to a gene. Study results and limitations: Read depth was anticipated to influence clonotype sharing among donors.

Generated by immunoSEQ multiplex PCR, the TCRdb table keeps only in-frame clones and is missing some. Of 2 million to 2.5 million clones listed, about 92% are singletons. The source material was naive CD4+ T cells from PBMCs. Specified subset: CD45RA+ positively selected. The chain employs TRBV5-1 and TRBJ1-1; 10 positions agree with TRBD1. The TCR sequence derives from a man aged 18 to 35 in good health. Some clones in this sample may be carry-over from other donors' samples. The CDR3: CASSLETGGSAEAFF. DNA for the CDR3: TGCGCCAGCAGCTTGGAGACAGGGGGCAGCGCTGAAGCTTTCTTT. The full variable domain, completed using reference TRBV5-1 and TRBJ1-1, is KAGVTQTPRYLIKTRGQQVTLSCSPISGHRSVSWYQQTPGQGLQFLFEYFSETQRNKGNFPGRFSGRQFSNSRSEMNVSTLELGDSALYLCASSLETGGSAEAFFGQGTRLTVV.